A selection of T cell receptor beta chains follows, all from one sample in a study of T cell repertoires in cytomegalovirus infection. TCRdb called the reads again in MiXCR, with one record for every CDR3 protein. Counted here are about 300,000 distinct CDR3 sequences, 9.6% occurring once; the ten biggest clones make up over 2.5%. The specimen was PBMCs. These TCRs come from a human donor in good health (CMV status not recorded). Some clones in this sample may be carry-over from other donors' samples. Both conserved end residues are part of each CDR3. Clone size is shown for a subset of rows, as once, few, many or a class of expanded clone.

>TRBJ1-1|many|TRBV7-3
CASSPNRAGGNTEAFF
>TRBJ1-1|many|TRBV6-1
CASSFFLNTEAFF
>TRBJ1-1|-|TRBV5-1
CASRTTGTANTEAFF
>TRBJ2-3|many|TRBV7-2
CASMWRGVRSTDTQYF
>TRBJ1-2|-|TRBV2
CASSLGGQPGYTF
>TRBJ2-7|-|TRBV11-1
CASSLNRDRLYEQYF
>TRBJ1-2|few|TRBV10-3
CAISGVDGEGYTF
>TRBJ1-1|many|TRBV7-8
CASSPWGAGVTEAFF
>TRBJ1-2|-|TRBV6-5
CASSYSTGGDYGYTF
>TRBJ2-5|-|TRBV19
CASRSILGAGETQYF
>TRBJ2-3|many|TRBV20-1
CSALRQGRTDTQYF
>TRBJ2-1|-|TRBV10-3
CAISESGLAVDNEQFF
>TRBJ2-2|many|TRBV7-8
CASSFGTSGTTGELFF
>TRBJ2-7|many|TRBV7-2
CASSLAGQQPSHFEQYF
>TRBJ1-5|-|TRBV19
CASRQGTGYDQPQHF
>TRBJ1-5|few|TRBV6-5
CASSQGTGRQPQHF
>TRBJ1-5|many|TRBV7-9
CASSPDSQNQPQHF
>TRBJ1-1|many|TRBV28
CASSGQDIAEAFF
>TRBJ2-5|many|TRBV29-1
CSVRSTQHIQETQYF
>TRBJ1-5|many|TRBV6-4
CASSASNQPQHF
>TRBJ2-7|many|TRBV6-6
CASSYSKVFPSYEQYF
>TRBJ1-1|many|TRBV7-9
CAIQVGAEAFF
>TRBJ1-1|many|TRBV7-2
CASSLGGQAFF
>TRBJ2-7|many|TRBV20-1
CSAPKTGTGSYEQYF